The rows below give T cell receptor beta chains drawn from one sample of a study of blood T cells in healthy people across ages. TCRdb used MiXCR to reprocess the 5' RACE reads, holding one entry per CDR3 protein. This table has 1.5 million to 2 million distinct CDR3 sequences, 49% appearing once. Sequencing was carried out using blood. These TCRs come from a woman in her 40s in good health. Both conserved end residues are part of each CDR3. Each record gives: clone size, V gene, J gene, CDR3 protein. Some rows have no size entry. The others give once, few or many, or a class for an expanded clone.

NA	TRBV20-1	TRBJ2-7	CSASDRDSYEQYF
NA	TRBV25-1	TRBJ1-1	CASSEYRTVNTEAFF
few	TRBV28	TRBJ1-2	CASTRRDRDNGYTF
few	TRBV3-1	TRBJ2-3	CASSQATFGDTQYF
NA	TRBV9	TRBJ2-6	CASSVELAGSGANVLTF
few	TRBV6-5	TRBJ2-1	CASSYPGQTSRYNEQFF
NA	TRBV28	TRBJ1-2	CASSLGTGLRGYTF
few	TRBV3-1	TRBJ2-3	CASSRVRDTQYF
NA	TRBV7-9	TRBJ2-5	CAARDSSGGETQYF
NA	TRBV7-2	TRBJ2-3	CASSQGLAPSTDTQYF
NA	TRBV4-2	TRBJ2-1	CASSQVPMGNEQFF